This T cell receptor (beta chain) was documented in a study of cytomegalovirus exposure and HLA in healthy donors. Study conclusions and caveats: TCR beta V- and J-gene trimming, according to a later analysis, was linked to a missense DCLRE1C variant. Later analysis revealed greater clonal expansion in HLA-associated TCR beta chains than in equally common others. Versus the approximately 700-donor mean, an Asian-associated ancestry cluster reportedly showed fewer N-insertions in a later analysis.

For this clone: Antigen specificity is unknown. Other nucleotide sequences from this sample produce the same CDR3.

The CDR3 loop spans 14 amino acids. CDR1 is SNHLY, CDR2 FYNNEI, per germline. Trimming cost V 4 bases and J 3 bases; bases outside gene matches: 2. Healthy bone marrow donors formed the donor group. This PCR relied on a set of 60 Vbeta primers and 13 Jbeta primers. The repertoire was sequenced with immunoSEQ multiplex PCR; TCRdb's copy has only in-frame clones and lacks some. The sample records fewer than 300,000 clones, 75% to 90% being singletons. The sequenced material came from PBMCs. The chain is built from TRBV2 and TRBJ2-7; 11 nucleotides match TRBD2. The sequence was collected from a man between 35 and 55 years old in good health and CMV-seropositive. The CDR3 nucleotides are TGTGCCAGCAGTGGACTAGCGGGAAGCTACGAGCAGTACTTC. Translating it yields CASSGLAGSYEQYF.